The clone carrying this T cell receptor beta chain has a single count. This CDR3 region has 15 residues. Trimming cost V 11 bases and J 13 bases, with 32 bases left between them. CDR1 SGHTA and CDR2 FQGTGA come from the germline V gene. CDR3 and TCR beta VDJ profiling relied on a genomic DNA template. TCRdb processed the reads anew with MiXCR; each CDR3 protein has one entry. This sample has approximately 250,000 distinct CDR3 sequences; roughly 80% occur once, and the top ten carry roughly 42%. These data originate in a study of CD8+CD57+ T cells in acquired aplastic anemia. Patients included in sequencing had previously demonstrated CD8+CD57+ cell expansion by flow cytometry.

V and J are TRBV7-3 and TRBJ1-1; D is uncertain. The clonotype was recovered from a human donor with aplastic anemia. Sequenced input: sorted CD4+, CD8+, or CD8+CD57+ T cells (not recorded which) from PBMCs. CDR3 sequence reads: CAYKVAAYQETQDFF. DNA of the CDR3: TGTGCCTACAAGGTAGCGGCGTACCAAGAGACCCAGGATTTCTTT.